The 27 T cell receptor beta chains in this list originate from one sample, sequenced in a study of blood T cell repertoires in COVID-19. Assay used: immunoSEQ multiplex PCR; TCRdb lists only in-frame clones, some missing. This sample has a few hundred thousand clones; about nine tenths occur once, and the top ten carry approximately 8%. Sequencing was carried out using PBMCs or T cells enriched from blood (not recorded which). The receptors originated from a woman in her sixties or seventies who had recovered from COVID-19.

This chain connects TRBV7-2 to TRBJ1-2; the match to TRBD1 covers 10 bases. CDR1 and CDR2 (germline): SGHTA, FQGNSA. V was clipped by 5 bases and J by 6 bases; unmatched bases: 3. CDR3 length equals 13 residues. CDR3 sequence reads: CASSAGTGDGYTF. DNA for the CDR3: TGTGCCAGCAGCGCCGGGACAGGGGATGGCTACACCTTC.

The V gene is TRBV7-2, the J gene TRBJ2-5; D call uncertain. Germline-derived CDR1 and CDR2 are SGHTA and FQGNSA. Trimming removed 4 bases from V and 3 bases from J, with 15 bases in between. The CDR3 spans 15 residues. CDR3 in DNA: TGTGCCAGCAGCTCAGGAACTGGGCAGAAAGAGACCCAGTACTTC. It is translated as CASSSGTGQKETQYF. Using reference TRBV7-2 and TRBJ2-5 for the parts outside the CDR3, the full variable domain is GAGVSQSPSNKVTEKGKDVELRCDPISGHTALYWYRQSLGQGLEFLIYFQGNSAPDKSGLPSDRFSAERTGGSVSTLTIQRTQQEDSAVYLCASSSGTGQKETQYFGPGTRLLVL.

The V gene is TRBV7-6, the J gene TRBJ2-7, with TRBD1 identical over 8 bases. From germline, CDR1 is SGHVS and CDR2 FNYEAQ. The length of the CDR3 is 15 residues. After removal of 5 bases from V and 1 base from J, the junction contained 7 bases not matched to a gene. CDR3 in amino acids: CASSPGTGSSYEQYF. The CDR3 DNA reads TGTGCCAGCAGCCCCGGGACAGGTTCGTCCTACGAGCAGTACTTC.

V gene TRBV6-5 combines with J gene TRBJ2-7; 9 bases fit TRBD2. Per the germline V gene, CDR1 is MNHEY and CDR2 is SVGAGI. The CDR3 runs 14 residues. Unmatched junction bases numbered 4, after V lost 7 bases and J lost 0 bases. The chain's CDR3 is CASTAGGLSYEQYV. Written as DNA, the CDR3 is TGTGCCAGCACAGCGGGGGGCCTCTCCTACGAGCAGTACGTC.

The gene calls are TRBV19 and TRBJ1-2, with 11 bases fitting TRBD1. The V and J ends lost 5 bases and 8 bases, in that order; junction bases with no gene match: 4. This CDR3 has 13 amino acids. The V gene's germline CDR1 is LNHDA and CDR2 SQIVND (reference sequence). CDR3 DNA: TGTGCCAGTAGTCTGGGACAGGGGGTCGGCTACACCTTC. Amino acid sequence: CASSLGQGVGYTF.

This clone turned up a few times. This chain uses TRBV5-4 with TRBJ1-1, with D uncertain. V dropped 4 bases and J dropped 0 bases, with 16 bases sitting between them. Per germline, CDR1 SGHNT and CDR2 YYREEE (reference sequence). The CDR3 spans 16 residues. DNA for the CDR3: TGTGCCAGCAGCCCCCCACCGGGGTACATGAACACTGAAGCTTTCTTT. This sequence encodes CASSPPPGYMNTEAFF.

The V and J genes are TRBV28 and TRBJ2-7, with TRBD2 as a possible D gene (6 bases). Germline lookup yields CDR1 MDHEN and CDR2 SYDVKM. Trimming took off 3 bases at V and 3 bases at J, with 9 bases between the two ends. CDR3 length: 13 residues. As DNA, the CDR3 is TGTGCCAGCAGTTTTAGCGGATACTACGAGCAGTACTTC. It codes for CASSFSGYYEQYF.

This sequence joins TRBV6-5 and TRBJ1-2; weak D call: TRBD1 (6 bases). V was shortened by 5 bases and J by 6 bases, with 13 bases between the two germline ends. CDR1 is MNHEY and CDR2 is SVGAGI in the germline V gene. The CDR3 runs 13 residues. CDR3 sequence reads: CASSRRDIDGYTF. The CDR3 DNA follows: TGTGCCAGCAGTCGCCGGGACATAGATGGCTACACCTTC.

In DNA, the CDR3 is TGTGCCAGCAGCTTAGCTATTGCAGGGACCTACGAGCAGTACGTC. Protein product: CASSLAIAGTYEQYV. The chain is built from TRBV11-2 and TRBJ2-7, with D tentatively TRBD1 (5 bases). Germline V lookup: CDR1 SGHAT, CDR2 FQNNGV. Between the trimmed V and J ends, which lost 1 base and 2 bases, there was a span of 12 bases. The CDR3 is 15 residues long.

The chain uses TRBV18 and TRBJ1-2, with 7 positions matching TRBD1. V lost 6 bases and J lost 1; bases outside the gene matches: 8. The germline CDR1 and CDR2 sequences are KGHSH and LQKENI. CDR3 length equals 15 residues. CDR3 amino acids: CASSLDRNFNYGYTF. The CDR3 DNA sequence: TGTGCCAGCTCCTTGGACAGGAACTTTAACTATGGCTACACCTTC.

The chain recombines TRBV9 with TRBJ1-2; D is possibly TRBD1 (5 bases). The germline gives CDR1 SGDLS, CDR2 YYNGEE. This CDR3 comprises 14 residues. With 2 bases removed from V and 8 bases from J, the gap between germline ends came to 16 bases. The CDR3, as DNA: TGTGCCAGCAGCGTGGGGTCAGGGTTGCGGGGCTACACCTTC. Translation gives CASSVGSGLRGYTF.

Only a few counts were recorded for this clone. The V call is TRBV5-1, the J call TRBJ1-1; D call uncertain. The CDR3 runs 12 residues. Germline V gene lookup returns CDR1 SGHRS and CDR2 YFSETQ. Trimming stripped 6 bases from V and 0 bases from J, with 6 bases between. The CDR3 loop is CASKELNTEAFF. CDR3 bases: TGCGCCAGCAAAGAGCTGAACACTGAAGCTTTCTTT.

The chain employs TRBV19 and TRBJ1-3, with D perhaps TRBD1 (6 bases). Per germline, CDR1 LNHDA and CDR2 SQIVND (reference sequence). The CDR3 contains 15 residues. V lost 3 bases to trimming and J lost 0 bases, with 9 bases between them. Here the CDR3 reads CASSIGQTSGNTIYF. Written as DNA, the CDR3 is TGTGCCAGTAGTATCGGACAGACCTCTGGAAACACCATATATTTT.

The chain is built from TRBV9 and TRBJ2-2, with 7 bases lining up with TRBD2. Germline lookup yields CDR1 SGDLS and CDR2 YYNGEE. The CDR3 covers 20 residues. Trimming removed 1 base from V and 0 bases from J; junction bases left unmatched: 15. The CDR3: CASSVSGGFSRGANTGELFF. The CDR3 DNA sequence: TGTGCCAGCAGCGTATCAGGCGGCTTTTCACGGGGGGCGAACACCGGGGAGCTGTTTTTT. The whole variable domain, remainder taken from reference TRBV9 and TRBJ2-2, is DSGVTQTPKHLITATGQRVTLRCSPRSGDLSVYWYQQSLDQGLQFLIQYYNGEERAKGNILERFSAQQFPDLHSELNLSSLELGDSALYFCASSVSGGFSRGANTGELFFGEGSRLTVL.

CDR3 protein: CASTTSGTDTDTQYF. CDR3 coding DNA: TGTGCCAGCACCACTAGTGGGACTGACACAGATACGCAGTATTTT. The rearrangement joins TRBV9 to TRBJ2-3, with a tentative D call TRBD2 (6 bases). Trimming removed 6 bases from V and 2 bases from J, with 16 bases in between. The CDR3 loop spans 15 amino acids. Germline CDR1 reads SGDLS; CDR2 reads YYNGEE.

This chain connects TRBV6-5 to TRBJ1-6; TRBD1 might be the D (6 bases). The germline V and J ends were trimmed by 2 bases and 2 bases, with 10 bases remaining between them. Germline lookup yields CDR1 MNHEY and CDR2 SVGAGI. This CDR3 has 16 amino acids. The DNA for the CDR3 is TGTGCCAGCAGTTACGAGGGGGGGGCCTATAATTCACCCCTCCACTTT. Protein sequence: CASSYEGGAYNSPLHF.

J is TRBJ2-2 and V is TRBV11-2, with 7 bases matching TRBD2. The CDR3 spans 14 residues. Germline CDR1 is SGHAT and CDR2 is FQNNGV. V lost 0 bases, J lost 6 bases, and 1 base stayed unmatched. CDR3 residues: CASSLDRGAGELFF. In nucleotides, the CDR3 is TGTGCCAGCAGCTTAGATCGGGGGGCCGGGGAGCTGTTTTTT.

This clone was seen more than once but under ten times. The rearrangement joins TRBV24-1 to TRBJ1-2, with a possible D match to TRBD1 (5 bases). The V gene's germline CDR1 is KGHDR and CDR2 SFDVKD. The CDR3 has 12 residues. The V and J ends lost 4 bases and 8 bases respectively, with 10 bases between them. The CDR3 nucleotides read TGTGCCACCAGTGACCACACAGGAGGCTACACCTTC. It codes for CATSDHTGGYTF.

The chain uses TRBV5-1 and TRBJ1-3; weak D call: TRBD1 (5 bases). V was pared by 0 bases and J by 2 bases, with 12 bases between. The germline gives CDR1 SGHRS, CDR2 YFSETQ. This CDR3 has 16 residues. The CDR3 DNA reads as TGCGCCAGCAGCTTGGCATGGCAGGGAACTGGAAACACCATATATTTT. Translation: CASSLAWQGTGNTIYF.

This chain links TRBV28 with TRBJ2-1; 8 bases align to TRBD1. V trimming: 6 bases; J trimming: 1 base; junction bases outside the gene matches: 2. Germline CDR1 is MDHEN and CDR2 is SYDVKM. The CDR3 has 14 residues. In DNA form, the CDR3 reads TGTGCCAGCAGGGACAGGGCGTCCTACAATGAGCAGTTCTTC. Amino acid sequence: CASRDRASYNEQFF.

The chain couples TRBV11-3 to TRBJ1-6; a weak D match, TRBD1 (6 bases). The CDR3 has 16 residues. Trimming stripped 10 bases from V and 3 bases from J, with 19 bases between. CDR1 is SGHNT and CDR2 is YENEEA in the germline V gene. The DNA of the CDR3 is TGTGCCACCCACCCGGGGGGCCCAAACTATAATTCACCCCTCCACTTT. Protein product: CATHPGGPNYNSPLHF.

This clone was detected once. The J gene is TRBJ2-3, the V gene TRBV6-5; 9 positions agree with TRBD2. J was trimmed by 9 bases and V by 4 bases; bases with no gene match: 8. Germline assignment: CDR1 MNHEY and CDR2 SVGAGI. This CDR3 region has 14 residues. The CDR3 coding sequence is TGTGCCAGCAGTTCCTCACGGACTAGCGAGACGCAGTATTTT. This gives the protein CASSSSRTSETQYF.

The rearrangement joins TRBV10-3 to TRBJ1-2, with D perhaps matching TRBD1 (6 bases). Looked up from germline, CDR1 is ENHRY and CDR2 is SYGVKD. There are 13 residues in the CDR3. The V end was cut by 7 bases, the J end by 5 bases, with 14 bases between. CDR3 residues: CAINLARGYGYTF. CDR3 DNA sequence: TGTGCCATCAACTTGGCCAGGGGATATGGCTACACCTTC.

The chain combines TRBV19 with TRBJ2-6, with a tentative D call TRBD2 (5 bases). The germline CDR1 and CDR2 sequences are LNHDA and SQIVND (reference sequence). Trimming removed 4 bases at V and 4 bases at J, with 11 bases between. The CDR3 spans 15 residues. This CDR3 is CASSTRATGANVLTF. The CDR3 nucleotides are TGTGCCAGTAGTACGAGGGCGACCGGGGCCAACGTCCTGACTTTC.

The chain recombines TRBV5-1 with TRBJ2-3; 10 positions match TRBD1. CDR1 and CDR2 (germline): SGHRS, YFSETQ. The junction had 1 base not matched to a gene; V was cut back by 5 bases and J by 1 base. This CDR3 is built from 14 residues. DNA of the CDR3: TGCGCCAGCAGGGGGACAGGGGGCACAGATACGCAGTATTTT. It yields the protein CASRGTGGTDTQYF.

This sequence joins TRBV5-1 and TRBJ2-3; TRBD1 might be the D (6 bases). V lost 1 base and J lost 6, with 9 bases in between. CDR3 size: 13 residues. Germline-derived CDR1 and CDR2 are SGHRS and YFSETQ. Here the CDR3 reads CASSLWGRDTQYF. The CDR3 nucleotides are TGCGCCAGCAGCTTGTGGGGGCGGGATACGCAGTATTTT.

This clone has just a few counts. The V and J genes are TRBV18 and TRBJ2-6; D gene uncertain. Germline lookup yields CDR1 KGHSH and CDR2 LQKENI. This CDR3 comprises 16 residues. Trimming pared 5 bases from V and 0 bases from J, leaving 11 bases between. CDR3 sequence reads: CASSSVLVSGANVLTF. The CDR3 region has the DNA TGTGCCAGCTCATCAGTCCTCGTCTCTGGGGCCAACGTCCTGACTTTC.